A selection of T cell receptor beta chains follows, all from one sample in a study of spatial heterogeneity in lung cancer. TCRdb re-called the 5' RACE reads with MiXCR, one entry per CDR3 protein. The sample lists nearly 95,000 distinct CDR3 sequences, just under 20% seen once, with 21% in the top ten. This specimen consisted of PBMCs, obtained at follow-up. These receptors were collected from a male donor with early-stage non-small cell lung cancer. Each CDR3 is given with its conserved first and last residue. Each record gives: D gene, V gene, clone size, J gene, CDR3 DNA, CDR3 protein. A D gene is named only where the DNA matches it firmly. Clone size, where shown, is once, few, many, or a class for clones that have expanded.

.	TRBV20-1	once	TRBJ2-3	TGCAGTGCTGGACAATGGACCCTGAACGGAGCAGATACGCAGTATTTT	CSAGQWTLNGADTQYF
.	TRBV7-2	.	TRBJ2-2	TGTGCCAGCAGCTGGCAAAGCACCGGGGAGCTGTTTTTT	CASSWQSTGELFF
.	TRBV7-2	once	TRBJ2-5	TGTGCCAGCAGCACCACAGGGAAGAGGTACTTC	CASSTTGKRYF
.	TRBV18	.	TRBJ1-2	TGTGCCAGCTCACCACCCTTCGGAAACTATGGCTACACCTTC	CASSPPFGNYGYTF
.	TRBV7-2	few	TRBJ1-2	TGTGCCAGCAGCCGGCGGCAGACCCATGGCTACACCTTC	CASSRRQTHGYTF
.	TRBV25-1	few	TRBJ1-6	TGTGCCAGCAGTGTGAAGAGAAATTCACCCCTCCACTTT	CASSVKRNSPLHF
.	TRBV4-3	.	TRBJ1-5	TGCGCCAGCAGCCAAGAAAGAGTTTTTAATCAGCCCCAGCATTTT	CASSQERVFNQPQHF
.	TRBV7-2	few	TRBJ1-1	TGTGCCAGCAGCTTTGAGGCGCCGAACACTGAAGCTTTCTTT	CASSFEAPNTEAFF
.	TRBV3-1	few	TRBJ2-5	TGTGCCAGCAGCCGGGGTCGGAAGACCCAGTACTTC	CASSRGRKTQYF
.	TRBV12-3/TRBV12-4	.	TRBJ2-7	TGTGCCAGCAGTTTGCAGGGAATAGACTACGAGCAGTACTTC	CASSLQGIDYEQYF
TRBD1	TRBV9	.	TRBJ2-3	TGTGCCAGCAGCGAGAAGACAGGGGCGGAGGCAGATACGCAGTATTTT	CASSEKTGAEADTQYF
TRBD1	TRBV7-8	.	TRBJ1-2	TGTGCCAGCAGCCTCGACAGGGGACGCCTGGGGGGCTACACCTTC	CASSLDRGRLGGYTF
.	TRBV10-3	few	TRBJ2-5	TGTGCCATCAGTGAGTCGTTAGATTTAGCTATCCAAGAGACCCAGTACTTC	CAISESLDLAIQETQYF
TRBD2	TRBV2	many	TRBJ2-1	TGTGCCAGCATACATTTGACTAGCGGGTATGAGCAGTTCTTC	CASIHLTSGYEQFF
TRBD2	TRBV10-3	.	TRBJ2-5	TGTGCCATCAGTGGGACTAGCGGGAAAGAGACCCAGTACTTC	CAISGTSGKETQYF
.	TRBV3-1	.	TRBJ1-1	TGTGTCAGCAGCCAAGTGAACACTGAAGCTTTCTTT	CVSSQVNTEAFF
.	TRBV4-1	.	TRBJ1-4	TGCGCCAGCAGCCTCCAGGGAACAGGACATGAAAAACTGTTTTTT	CASSLQGTGHEKLFF
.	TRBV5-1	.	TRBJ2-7	TGCGCCAGCAGTCTTACAGGAGACTCCTACGAGCAGTACTTC	CASSLTGDSYEQYF
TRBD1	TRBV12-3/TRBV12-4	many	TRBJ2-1	TGTGCCAGCAGTTTAGGACAGGGACGAGAGCAGTTCTTC	CASSLGQGREQFF
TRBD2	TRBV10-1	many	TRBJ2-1	TGCGCCAGCAGTGAGTTGCGACTAGCCGAGAACCATGAGCAGTTCTTC	CASSELRLAENHEQFF
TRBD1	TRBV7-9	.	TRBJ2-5	TGTGCCAGCAGCTCCGCCGGGACAGAAGAGACCCAGTACTTC	CASSSAGTEETQYF
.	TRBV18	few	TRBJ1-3	TGTGCCAGCTCACCCGGCCAGAGTCTCAACTCTGGAAACACCATATATTTT	CASSPGQSLNSGNTIYF
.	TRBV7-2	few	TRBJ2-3	TGTGCCAGCAGCTCTACAGGGAGCACAGATACGCAGTATTTT	CASSSTGSTDTQYF
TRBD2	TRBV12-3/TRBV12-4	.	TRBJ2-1	TGTGCCAGCAATCAGGGACTAGTCGGATTAGGGGAGCAGTTCTTC	CASNQGLVGLGEQFF
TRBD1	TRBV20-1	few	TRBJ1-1	TGCAGTGCTAGAGATACAGGGGGTTGGACTGAAGCTTTCTTT	CSARDTGGWTEAFF
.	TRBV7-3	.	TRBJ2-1	TGTGCCAGCAGCGGCGGAGCGTACAATGAGCAGTTCTTC	CASSGGAYNEQFF
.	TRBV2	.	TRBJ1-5	TGTGCCAGCAGTGAAGGGGGCGACCGTCGGCCCCAGCATTTT	CASSEGGDRRPQHF
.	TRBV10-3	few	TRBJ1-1	TGTGCCATCAGGGGGACCTCTACTACTAACACTGAAGCTTTCTTT	CAIRGTSTTNTEAFF
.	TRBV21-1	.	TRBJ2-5	TGTGCCAGCACCAATCGGCAAGGGTCTCAAGAGACCCAGTACTTC	CASTNRQGSQETQYF
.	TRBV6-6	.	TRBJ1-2	TGTGCCAGCAGTTACGTTGGGAATAACTATGGCTACACCTTC	CASSYVGNNYGYTF
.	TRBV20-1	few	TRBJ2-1	TGCAGTGCTCGCCAAGCGGTTAGCTCCTACAATGAGCAGTTCTTC	CSARQAVSSYNEQFF
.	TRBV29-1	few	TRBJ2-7	TGCAGCGCCGTGACAGGACGGGGCGAGCAGTACTTC	CSAVTGRGEQYF
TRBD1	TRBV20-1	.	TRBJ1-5	TGCAGTGCGACACAGGGGGCAGGTGTAAGCAATCAGCCCCAGCATTTT	CSATQGAGVSNQPQHF
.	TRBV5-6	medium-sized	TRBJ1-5	TGTGCCAGCAGCTTGGCGGGAGGGCCCAACAATCAGCCCCAGCATTTT	CASSLAGGPNNQPQHF
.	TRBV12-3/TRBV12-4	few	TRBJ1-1	TGTGCCAGCAAAATTCGAAGGGGATGGGGGACTGAAGCTTTCTTT	CASKIRRGWGTEAFF
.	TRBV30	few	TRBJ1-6	TGTGCCTGTCCACCCGCGCAGAGCTCCTATAATTCACCCCTCCACTTT	CACPPAQSSYNSPLHF
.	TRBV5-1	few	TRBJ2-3	TGCGCCAGCAGCTTGGAAGGGGTTGGAGATACGCAGTATTTT	CASSLEGVGDTQYF
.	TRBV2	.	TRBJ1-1	TGTGCCAGCAGTGGGTGGACCGAGGGTACTGAAGCTTTCTTT	CASSGWTEGTEAFF
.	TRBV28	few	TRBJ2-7	TGTGCCAGCAGTTCGGGACCGACCTACGAGCAGTACTTC	CASSSGPTYEQYF
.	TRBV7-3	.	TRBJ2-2	TGTGCCAGCAGCCCAAGGGGCCGAAACACCGGGGAGCTGTTTTTT	CASSPRGRNTGELFF
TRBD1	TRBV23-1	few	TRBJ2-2	TGCGCCAGCAGTCAACCCAACCGTCACCCGGGACAGGGATGCACCGGGGAGCTGTTTTTT	CASSQPNRHPGQGCTGELFF
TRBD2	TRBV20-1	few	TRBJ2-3	TGCAGTGCTAGACCGGGACTAGTTCCAGATACGCAGTATTTT	CSARPGLVPDTQYF